These T cell receptor beta chains were read from a single sample in a study of T cells in Graves' hyperthyroidism and ophthalmopathy. TCRdb reanalysed the multiplex PCR reads using MiXCR and keeps one entry per CDR3 protein. The sample shows approximately 300,000 distinct CDR3 sequences, roughly 20% of them seen only once. The sample taken for sequencing was blood. Every receptor here comes from a man aged 45-65 years with Graves' ophthalmopathy. The CDR3 runs from the conserved cysteine through the conserved F or W. A D gene is named only where the DNA matches it firmly. Where a row states a size, it is once, few, many or the class of an expanded clone; other rows omit it.

size,J,V,D,DNA,CDR3
few,TRBJ2-7,TRBV29-1,TRBD2,TGCAGCGTGACTAGCAACTCCTACGAGCAGTACTTC,CSVTSNSYEQYF
NA,TRBJ2-7,TRBV9,TRBD2,TGTGCCAGCAGCGCTTTCCGACTAGCGAGTTACGAGCAGTACTTC,CASSAFRLASYEQYF
few,TRBJ2-1,TRBV12-3/TRBV12-4,NA,TGTGCCAGCACCTATACGGGTTTCTACAATGAGCAGTTCTTC,CASTYTGFYNEQFF
few,TRBJ1-2,TRBV20-1,TRBD1,TGCAGTGCTAGAGGCGGACAGGGGATTCGGTATGGCTACACCTTC,CSARGGQGIRYGYTF
few,TRBJ2-7,TRBV4-1,NA,TGCGCCAGCAGCCAAGCGGGGTGGGCCTACGAGCAGTACTTC,CASSQAGWAYEQYF
few,TRBJ2-1,TRBV6-1,TRBD1,TGTGCCAGCAGTGGCCTCTCTACTGGACAGGGGACTCGCTCCTACAATGAGCAGTTCTTC,CASSGLSTGQGTRSYNEQFF
few,TRBJ1-1,TRBV30,TRBD1,TGTGCCTGGGCCAACAGGGGAAGAAGAGCTTTCTTT,CAWANRGRRAFF
NA,TRBJ1-2,TRBV20-1,NA,TGCAGTGCTTGGACCGTGGGGGGCTACACCTTC,CSAWTVGGYTF
few,TRBJ1-2,TRBV27,NA,TGTGCCACCAAGAGGGGGGGTTGGTATGGCTACACCTTC,CATKRGGWYGYTF
many,TRBJ1-1,TRBV20-1,NA,TGCAGTGCTAGACCCTCCCATGAAGCTTTCTTT,CSARPSHEAFF
NA,TRBJ1-1,TRBV18,NA,TGTGCCAGCTCACCACCGTATAGCCAGAACACTGAAGCTTTCTTT,CASSPPYSQNTEAFF
NA,TRBJ2-3,TRBV15,NA,TGTGCCACCAGCAGAATAGCGACTGGAGTCACAGATACGCAGTATTTT,CATSRIATGVTDTQYF
NA,TRBJ1-1,TRBV29-1,NA,TGCAGCGTTCTTGGGGTGGGGGACACTGAAGCTTTCTTT,CSVLGVGDTEAFF
few,TRBJ1-2,TRBV9,NA,TGTGCCAGCAGCCTATCGACAGGCGTCTATGGCTACACCTTC,CASSLSTGVYGYTF
many,TRBJ1-1,TRBV30,NA,TGTGCCTGGAGTGGGGGTTGGGGGAACACTGAAGCTTTCTTT,CAWSGGWGNTEAFF
NA,TRBJ1-5,TRBV7-8,NA,TGTGCCAGCAGCTTAGCGCGCGGGGGAGTGGGAAATCAGCCCCAGCATTTT,CASSLARGGVGNQPQHF
few,TRBJ1-1,TRBV7-2,NA,TGTGCCAGCAGCTTAGAAGGAGGGGTTCGAAACACTGAAGCTTTCTTT,CASSLEGGVRNTEAFF
many,TRBJ1-5,TRBV28,NA,TGTGCCAGTGTCCCTCACCGGGAATTGAGCAATCAGCCCCAGCATTTT,CASVPHRELSNQPQHF
many,TRBJ1-5,TRBV7-8,TRBD1,TGTGCCAGCAGTCGACAGGGCTCCAATCAGCCCCAGCATTTT,CASSRQGSNQPQHF
many,TRBJ1-1,TRBV20-1,NA,TGCAGTGCCGACTCGGACGCCTCGAACACTGAAGCTTTCTTT,CSADSDASNTEAFF
NA,TRBJ1-5,TRBV6-1,NA,TGTGCCAGCAGAGACACGGGGGCCTCGGGCAATCAGCCCCAGCATTTT,CASRDTGASGNQPQHF
NA,TRBJ1-4,TRBV12-3/TRBV12-4,NA,TGTGCCAGCAGTTCGGACGGTGCAACTAATGAAAAACTGTTTTTT,CASSSDGATNEKLFF
NA,TRBJ1-1,TRBV30,TRBD1,TGTGCCTGGGTATGGACAGGGGGTGAGAACACTGAAGCTTTCTTT,CAWVWTGGENTEAFF
few,TRBJ2-3,TRBV2,NA,TGTGCCAGCATTGCGGGGATTAGCACAGATACGCAGTATTTT,CASIAGISTDTQYF
NA,TRBJ2-1,TRBV6-2/TRBV6-3,NA,TGTGCCAGCACGGGTCTAGCTGGCAATGAGCAGTTCTTC,CASTGLAGNEQFF
many,TRBJ2-7,TRBV3-1,NA,TGTGCCAGCAGCATAGGGACGGGACGCAGGGCCCACGAGCAGTACTTC,CASSIGTGRRAHEQYF
NA,TRBJ2-3,TRBV24-1,NA,TGTGCCACCAGTGACTATACAGGGACTAGCACAGATACGCAGTATTTT,CATSDYTGTSTDTQYF
few,TRBJ2-1,TRBV6-1,TRBD1,TGTGCCAGCAGTTCACAAGCCGGGACAGGGGAGGGTGAGCAGTTCTTC,CASSSQAGTGEGEQFF
NA,TRBJ2-3,TRBV11-2,NA,TGTGCCAGCAGCTTGAGACAGGTGGCTGGAGATACGCAGTATTTT,CASSLRQVAGDTQYF
NA,TRBJ1-2,TRBV20-1,NA,TGCAGTGCTAGCCGTGATTCCGGTGGCTACACCTTC,CSASRDSGGYTF
many,TRBJ2-7,TRBV20-1,NA,TGCAGTGCTAGAGCACACTTGATTTACGAGCAGTACTTC,CSARAHLIYEQYF
NA,TRBJ1-3,TRBV12-3/TRBV12-4,NA,TGTGCCAGCAGTTTTTTCCCTGGAAACACCATATATTTT,CASSFFPGNTIYF
few,TRBJ2-5,TRBV7-8,TRBD2,TGTGCCAGCAGCATACGGACTAGCGGGAGCTCGGCGGAGACCCAGTACTTC,CASSIRTSGSSAETQYF
NA,TRBJ2-5,TRBV24-1,NA,TGTGCCACCAGTGAGGTTGCGAAAGAGACCCAGTACTTC,CATSEVAKETQYF
many,TRBJ2-3,TRBV11-2,NA,TGTGCCAGCAGCCCAGGACGGAGCACAGATACGCAGTATTTT,CASSPGRSTDTQYF
few,TRBJ2-4,TRBV20-1,TRBD1,TGCAGTGCGGAGGGACAGGGCAACATTCAGTACTTC,CSAEGQGNIQYF
many,TRBJ2-7,TRBV30,NA,TGTGCCTGGAGTCCCTCAAGCATTTTAAACGAGCAGTACTTC,CAWSPSSILNEQYF
many,TRBJ2-3,TRBV5-1,TRBD1,TGCGCCAGCAGCCTTATGGACAGGAGCACAGATACGCAGTATTTT,CASSLMDRSTDTQYF
once,TRBJ1-2,TRBV24-1,NA,TGTGCCACCAGTGTGGGTAATGGCTACACCTTC,CATSVGNGYTF